This T cell receptor (beta chain) is from a study of control samples from healthy donors and cancer patients. The CDR3 totals 14 residues. Trimming cost V 4 bases and J 4 bases; bases outside gene matches: 2. The germline CDR1 and CDR2 sequences are LGHNA and YNFKEQ. Measured with immunoSEQ multiplex PCR; TCRdb has only the in-frame clones, and not every one. The table shows 400,000 to 450,000 clones, with 80% to 95% occurring only once. The chain uses TRBV4-2 and TRBJ1-4, with 8 nucleotides matching TRBD1. The sample consisted of PBMCs. The source is a man aged 35 to 55 with head and neck cancer. CDR3 sequence (DNA): TGTGCCAGCAGCCCGGGACAGGTTAATGAAAAACTGTTTTTT. This encodes CASSPGQVNEKLFF.